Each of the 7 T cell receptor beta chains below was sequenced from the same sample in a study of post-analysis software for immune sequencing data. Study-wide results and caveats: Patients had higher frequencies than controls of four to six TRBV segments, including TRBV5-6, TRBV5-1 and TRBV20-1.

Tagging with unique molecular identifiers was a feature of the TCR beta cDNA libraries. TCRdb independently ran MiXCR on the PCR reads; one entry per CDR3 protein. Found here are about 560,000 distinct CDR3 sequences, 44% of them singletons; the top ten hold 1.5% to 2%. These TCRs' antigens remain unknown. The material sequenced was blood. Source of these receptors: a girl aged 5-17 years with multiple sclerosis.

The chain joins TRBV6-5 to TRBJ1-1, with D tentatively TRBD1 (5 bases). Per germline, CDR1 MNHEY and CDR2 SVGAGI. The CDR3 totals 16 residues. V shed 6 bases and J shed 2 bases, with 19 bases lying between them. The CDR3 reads CASRGAGRGDNTEAFF. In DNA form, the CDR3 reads TGTGCCAGCAGAGGGGCCGGGCGAGGGGATAACACTGAAGCTTTCTTT.

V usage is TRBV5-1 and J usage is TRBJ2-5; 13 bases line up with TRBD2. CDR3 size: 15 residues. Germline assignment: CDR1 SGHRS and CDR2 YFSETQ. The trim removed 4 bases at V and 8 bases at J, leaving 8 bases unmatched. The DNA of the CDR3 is TGCGCCAGCAGCCTCCCACTAGCGGGAGGGGATACCCAGTACTTC. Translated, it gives CASSLPLAGGDTQYF. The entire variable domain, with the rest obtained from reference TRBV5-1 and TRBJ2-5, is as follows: KAGVTQTPRYLIKTRGQQVTLSCSPISGHRSVSWYQQTPGQGLQFLFEYFSETQRNKGNFPGRFSGRQFSNSRSEMNVSTLELGDSALYLCASSLPLAGGDTQYFGPGTRLLVL.

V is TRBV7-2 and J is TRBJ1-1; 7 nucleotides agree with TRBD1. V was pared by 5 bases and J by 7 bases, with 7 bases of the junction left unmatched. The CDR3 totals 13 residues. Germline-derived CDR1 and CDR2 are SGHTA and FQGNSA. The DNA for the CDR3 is TGTGCCAGCAGCAGACACAGGGGCTATGAAGCTTTCTTT. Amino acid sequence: CASSRHRGYEAFF. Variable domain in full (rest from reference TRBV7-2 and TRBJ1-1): GAGVSQSPSNKVTEKGKDVELRCDPISGHTALYWYRQSLGQGLEFLIYFQGNSAPDKSGLPSDRFSAERTGGSVSTLTIQRTQQEDSAVYLCASSRHRGYEAFFGQGTRLTVV.

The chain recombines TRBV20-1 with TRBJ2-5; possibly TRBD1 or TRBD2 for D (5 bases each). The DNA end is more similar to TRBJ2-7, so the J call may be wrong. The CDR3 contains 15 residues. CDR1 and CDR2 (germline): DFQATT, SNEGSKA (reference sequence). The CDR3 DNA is TGCAGTGCCCGGGGCCTACGAGGTAACGCCCACGAGCAGTACTTC. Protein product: CSARGLRGNAHEQYF.

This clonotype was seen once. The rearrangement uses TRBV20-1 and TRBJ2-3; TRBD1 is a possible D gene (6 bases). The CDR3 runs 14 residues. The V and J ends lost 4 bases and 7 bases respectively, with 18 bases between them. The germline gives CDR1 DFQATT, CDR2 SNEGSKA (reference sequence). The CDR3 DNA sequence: TGCAGTGCTATGTTTACTCAGAGGGGGAATACGCAGTATTTT. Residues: CSAMFTQRGNTQYF.

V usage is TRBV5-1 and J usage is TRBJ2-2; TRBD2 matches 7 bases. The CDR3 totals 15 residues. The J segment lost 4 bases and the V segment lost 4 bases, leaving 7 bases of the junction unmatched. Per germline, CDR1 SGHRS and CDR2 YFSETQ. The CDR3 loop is CASSLQWGGTGELFF. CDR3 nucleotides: TGCGCCAGCAGCCTGCAATGGGGGGGCACCGGGGAGCTGTTTTTT.

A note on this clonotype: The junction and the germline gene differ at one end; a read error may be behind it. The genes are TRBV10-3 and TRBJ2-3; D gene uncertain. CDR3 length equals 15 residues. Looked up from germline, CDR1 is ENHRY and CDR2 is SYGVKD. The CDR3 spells CAIGDRSTSTDTQYF. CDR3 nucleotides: TGTGCCATCGGTGACCGATCTACTAGCACAGATACGCAGTATTTT.